The text below deals with one TCR beta chain. The data were obtained in a study of blood T cell repertoires in COVID-19. Assay: immunoSEQ multiplex PCR; the TCRdb copy retains only in-frame clones and omits some. The table includes 350,000 to 450,000 clones, about nine tenths detected once. J lost 10 bases, V lost 5 bases, and 12 bases had no gene match. CDR1 and CDR2 from the germline V gene are SGHTA and FQGTGA. The CDR3 is made up of 14 amino acids. The origin of this receptor is a woman in her 40s with COVID-19, enrolled during active disease. Sequencing used peripheral blood. This chain uses TRBV7-3 with TRBJ2-3; 7 nucleotides agree with TRBD2. The CDR3 loop reads CASSLYGELAPQYF. CDR3 coding DNA: TGTGCCAGCAGCCTCTATGGCGAACTAGCGCCGCAGTATTTT.